These 13 T cell receptor beta chains were sequenced from one sample in a study of T cells expressing NK-cell markers. TCRdb reanalyzed the 5' RACE reads, giving one entry per CDR3 protein sequence and no DNA. The table for this sample gives some 410,000 distinct CDR3 sequences. Sequenced material: blood T cells: a sorted CD56 or NKG2C T cell subset, CD4+ or CD8+ T cells, or bulk PBMC T cells (not recorded which). The receptors derive from a woman between 18 and 70 years old in good health.

This chain connects TRBV12-3 or TRBV12-4 to TRBJ2-1; TCRdb calls TRBD1, which cannot be checked without DNA. This CDR3 region has 16 residues. CDR3 sequence: CASSSLRTGGLHEQFF.

This chain joins TRBV7-9 and TRBJ2-2; TCRdb's D gene call, TRBD1, goes unchecked for lack of DNA. From germline, CDR1 is SEHNR and CDR2 FQNEAQ (reference sequence). The CDR3 sequence is 17 residues long. The CDR3 spells CASSLYRTVVNTGELFF.

The gene calls are TRBV3-1 and TRBJ2-1; TCRdb's D call of TRBD1 is untestable without DNA. The CDR3 runs 13 residues. Per the germline V gene, CDR1 is LGHDT and CDR2 is YNNKEL (reference sequence). CDR3 residues: CASRQGLSSEQFF.

The J gene is TRBJ1-1, the V gene TRBV11-2. The germline CDR1 and CDR2 sequences are SGHAT and FQNNGV. The CDR3 spans 16 residues. The CDR3 spells CASSLGAVGGDTEAFF.

The V call is TRBV7-3, the J call TRBJ1-1; TCRdb outputs TRBD1, but without DNA this stays unchecked. Germline loops: CDR1 SGHTA, CDR2 FQGTGA. CDR3 length: 14 amino acids. CDR3 residues: CASSPGGAYTEAFF.

This chain joins TRBV12-3 or TRBV12-4 and TRBJ2-2; the TCRdb call, TRBD1, lacks DNA for checking. The CDR3 extends over 15 amino acids. This chain's CDR3 is CASSPDRGRGGELFF.

J is TRBJ2-1 and V is TRBV12-5; without DNA, the TCRdb call of TRBD1 cannot be checked. The CDR3 is made up of 15 amino acids. The V gene's germline CDR1 is LGHNT and CDR2 FRNRAP. CDR3 sequence reads: CASGLPTGEYNEQFF.

This chain joins TRBV19 and TRBJ2-2. CDR3 length: 13 residues. CDR1 LNHDA and CDR2 SQIVND come from the germline V gene (reference sequence). The CDR3 region is CASSIAYTGELFF.

The rearrangement joins TRBV5-5 to TRBJ2-5; TCRdb's D call, TRBD1, is unchecked because there is no DNA. The CDR3 totals 14 residues. Germline assignment: CDR1 SGHKS and CDR2 YYEKEE (reference sequence). The CDR3 sequence: CASSPGGLEETQYF.

The chain couples TRBV7-2 to TRBJ1-3; without DNA, the TCRdb call of TRBD1 cannot be checked. In germline, CDR1 is SGHTA, CDR2 FQGNSA. CDR3 length: 16 residues. CDR3 residues: CASSRTGGAPGNTIYF.

V gene TRBV2 combines with J gene TRBJ2-2; TCRdb outputs TRBD1, but without DNA this stays unchecked. The length of the CDR3 is 17 residues. Per germline, CDR1 SNHLY and CDR2 FYNNEI. CDR3 protein: CASSEVVRTGVTGELFF.

The rearrangement links TRBV7-9 to TRBJ1-3. CDR1 and CDR2 (germline): SEHNR, FQNEAQ (reference sequence). The CDR3 extends over 12 amino acids. CDR3 region: CASPPHGNTIYF.

The gene calls are TRBV20-1 and TRBJ1-5; the D call of TRBD1 rests on TCRdb alone, since no DNA is present to check it. The CDR3 loop spans 14 amino acids. Germline V CDR1 and CDR2: DFQATT, SNEGSKA (reference sequence). The CDR3 reads CSASGTLLNQPQHF.